A selection of T cell receptor beta chains follows, all from one sample in a study of blood T cell repertoires in COVID-19. Profiled with immunoSEQ multiplex PCR; TCRdb holds only in-frame clones, not every one. Among about 52,000 clones listed, more than 70% were seen once. The specimen was peripheral blood. These receptors originate from a woman of 80 years or more with acute or convalescent COVID-19. CDR3s include the opening cysteine and the closing phenylalanine or tryptophan. D genes are given only for firm matches. Part of the rows lack a size; the others show once, few, many or a class for expanded clones.

J | V | D | size | CDR3 | DNA
TRBJ1-5 | TRBV25-1 | TRBD1 | few | CASSEGDRGRGQPQHF | TGTGCCAGCAGTGAGGGGGACAGGGGGAGGGGTCAGCCCCAGCATTTT
TRBJ2-2 | TRBV10-3 | - | - | CATGRGGMNTGELFF | TGTGCCACTGGGAGGGGGGGCATGAACACCGGGGAGCTGTTTTTT
TRBJ1-4 | TRBV5-5 | TRBD1 | once | CASSEPTGADSNEKLFF | TGTGCCAGCAGCGAACCGACAGGGGCCGACTCTAATGAAAAACTGTTTTTT
TRBJ2-5 | TRBV5-1 | TRBD1 | - | CASSLVGQGLSGETQYF | TGCGCCAGCAGCCTGGTGGGACAGGGTCTATCGGGAGAGACCCAGTACTTC
TRBJ2-5 | TRBV27 | TRBD2 | - | CASSFEAGEETQYF | TGTGCCAGCAGTTTTGAAGCGGGGGAAGAGACCCAGTACTTC
TRBJ1-5 | TRBV3-1/TRBV3-2 | - | - | CASSQPGGGLPRSNQPQHF | TGTGCCAGCAGCCAACCTGGGGGGGGGCTGCCTCGAAGCAATCAGCCCCAGCATTTT
TRBJ1-4 | TRBV25-1 | TRBD1 | - | CASSVGQGGPATNEKLFF | TGTGCCAGCAGTGTTGGACAGGGGGGCCCTGCAACTAATGAAAAACTGTTTTTT
TRBJ1-2 | TRBV5-1 | - | few | CASSLGHTYGYTF | TGCGCCAGCAGCTTGGGACACACCTATGGCTACACCTTC
TRBJ1-3 | TRBV18 | - | - | CASSRTRDFSGNTIYF | TGTGCCAGCTCACGAACGCGGGACTTCTCTGGAAACACCATATATTTT
TRBJ1-2 | TRBV24-1 | - | - | CATSRGAIYGYTF | TGTGCCACCAGTCGCGGGGCCATCTATGGCTACACCTTC
TRBJ2-3 | TRBV7-3 | TRBD2 | - | CASSLKPRGGSDTQYF | TGTGCCAGCAGCTTAAAACCCCGGGGGGGCAGTGATACGCAGTATTTT
TRBJ2-7 | TRBV11-3 | TRBD1 | - | CASRMGQGPEQYF | TGTGCCAGCAGGATGGGACAGGGCCCCGAGCAGTACTTC
TRBJ2-3 | TRBV20-1 | - | - | CSASGADTQYF | TGCAGTGCTAGCGGGGCAGATACGCAGTATTTT
TRBJ2-3 | TRBV19 | TRBD2 | - | CASSIVGTSGAKDTQYF | TGTGCCAGTAGTATCGTCGGGACTAGCGGGGCAAAAGATACGCAGTATTTT
TRBJ2-3 | TRBV10-1 | - | - | CASSDSRGSTDTQYF | TGCGCCAGCAGTGATAGTAGGGGAAGCACAGATACGCAGTATTTT
TRBJ2-7 | TRBV11-2 | - | - | CASSLVREQYF | TGTGCCAGCAGCTTAGTTCGCGAGCAGTACTTC
TRBJ1-2 | TRBV28 | - | - | CASSILIRGYGYTF | TGTGCCAGCAGTATCCTAATCCGCGGGTATGGCTACACCTTC
TRBJ2-2 | TRBV9 | - | - | CASSVRLYGGELFF | TGTGCCAGCAGCGTAAGACTGTATGGCGGGGAGCTGTTTTTT